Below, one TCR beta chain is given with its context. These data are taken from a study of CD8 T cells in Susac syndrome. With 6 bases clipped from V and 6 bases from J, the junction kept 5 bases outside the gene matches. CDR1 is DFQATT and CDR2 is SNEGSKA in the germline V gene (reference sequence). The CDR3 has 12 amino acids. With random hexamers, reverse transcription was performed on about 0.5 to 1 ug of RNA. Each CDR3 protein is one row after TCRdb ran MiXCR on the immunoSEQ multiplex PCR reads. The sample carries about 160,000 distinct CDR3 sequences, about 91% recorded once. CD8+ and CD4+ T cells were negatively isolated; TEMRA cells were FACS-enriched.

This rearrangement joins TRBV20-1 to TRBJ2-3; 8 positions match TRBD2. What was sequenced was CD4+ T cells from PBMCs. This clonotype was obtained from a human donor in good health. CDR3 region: CSAKRGSDTQYF. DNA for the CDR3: TGCAGTGCCAAGCGGGGGTCGGATACGCAGTATTTT.